The 11 T cell receptor beta chains presented below share a single source sample, sequenced in a study of T-cell reconstitution after alpha-beta-depleted transplantation in children. Preparation of the TCRbeta library used unique molecular identifiers. TCRdb reprocessed the PCR reads with MiXCR, giving one entry per CDR3 protein. Counted here are roughly 300,000 distinct CDR3 sequences, about 9.9% occurring once; the ten biggest clones make up less than 25%. The sequences come from peripheral blood, collected 180 days after TCRalphabeta/CD19-depleted stem cell transplant. The receptors shown here come from a male patient aged 2-10 years who had a stem cell transplant for chronic granulomatous disease, so the T cells may come from the graft donor.

This clonotype has ten or more counts. The chain combines TRBV5-1 with TRBJ2-7; TRBD2 matches at 8 bases. Trimming removed 4 bases from V and 3 bases from J; junction bases left unmatched: 6. Germline V lookup: CDR1 SGHRS, CDR2 YFSETQ. This CDR3 contains 14 residues. The CDR3 nucleotides are TGCGCCAGCAGCAACGGGAGCGGGAGCTACGAGCAGTACTTC. It is translated as CASSNGSGSYEQYF.

This clonotype was observed many times. This chain links TRBV20-1 with TRBJ2-5; maybe TRBD1 (6 bases). V gave up 5 bases and J gave up 9 bases, with 16 bases separating them. From germline, CDR1 is DFQATT and CDR2 SNEGSKA (reference sequence). This CDR3 contains 12 residues. CDR3 protein: CSAVTGSGAQYF. The CDR3 DNA is TGCAGTGCTGTGACAGGATCCGGGGCCCAGTACTTC.

This clonotype occurred many times. J is TRBJ1-2 and V is TRBV28, with 9 bases identical to TRBD1. The CDR3 totals 16 residues. CDR1 MDHEN and CDR2 SYDVKM come from the germline V gene. Trimming at V came to 6 bases and at J to 4 bases, leaving 12 bases not matched to a gene. For the CDR3, the DNA is TGTGCCAGCAGGACCGGGACAGGGATCTTTTTCTATGGCTACACCTTC. Amino acid sequence: CASRTGTGIFFYGYTF.

The sample holds many counts of this clonotype. This chain uses TRBV11-2 with TRBJ2-2; 9 positions agree with TRBD2. Germline loops: CDR1 SGHAT, CDR2 FQNNGV. Trimming at V came to 6 bases and at J to 3 bases, leaving 8 bases not matched to a gene. The length of the CDR3 is 16 residues. The CDR3 nucleotides read TGTGCCAGCAGACCTTCACAGCGGGGGGACACCGGGGAGCTGTTTTTT. Translation gives CASRPSQRGDTGELFF.

This clonotype was found many times. The chain has TRBV7-2 and TRBJ1-5, with TRBD1 as a possible D gene (6 bases). The V gene's germline CDR1 is SGHTA and CDR2 FQGNSA. The CDR3 totals 15 residues. V was clipped by 3 bases and J by 2 bases, with 11 bases between them. The CDR3 region is CASSLEPGGNQPQHF. CDR3 DNA sequence: TGTGCCAGCAGCTTGGAGCCAGGGGGCAATCAGCCCCAGCATTTT.

Turning to this clonotype: A read error may produce the germline difference seen at one junction end. The chain recombines TRBV12-3 or TRBV12-4 with TRBJ1-5; D unresolved. This CDR3 is built from 14 residues. DNA of the CDR3: TGTGCCAGCAGTCAACCGGGCCAATATCACCCCCAGCATTTT. Residues: CASSQPGQYHPQHF.

This clonotype was counted ten times or more. J is TRBJ2-3 and V is TRBV5-1; 7 bases map to TRBD1. V dropped 5 bases and J dropped 0; count of bases not matched to a gene: 3. The CDR3 extends over 14 amino acids. Germline lookup yields CDR1 SGHRS and CDR2 YFSETQ. Here the CDR3 DNA reads TGCGCCAGCAGGACAGGGTCGAGCACAGATACGCAGTATTTT. Translation gives CASRTGSSTDTQYF.

In this sample, this clonotype turned up many times. This chain joins TRBV5-1 and TRBJ2-3, with TRBD1 as a possible D gene (6 bases). Germline V gene sequence: CDR1 SGHRS, CDR2 YFSETQ. The CDR3 is 14 residues long. Between the trimmed V and J ends, which lost 0 bases and 4 bases, there was a span of 9 bases. CDR3 sequence: CASSLAGDADTQYF. The CDR3 bases are TGCGCCAGCAGCTTGGCAGGGGACGCAGATACGCAGTATTTT.

In this sample, this clonotype turned up many times. The rearrangement uses TRBV10-3 and TRBJ2-1, with 10 bases identical to TRBD2. Germline CDR1 ENHRY, CDR2 SYGVKD. V shed 3 bases and J 8 bases; nucleotides not matched to a gene: 7. CDR3 size: 15 residues. The DNA of the CDR3 is TGTGCCATCAGTGATCCACTAGCGGGAAGGGATGAGCAGTTCTTC. Its protein product is CAISDPLAGRDEQFF.

About this clonotype: At one end the junction does not follow the germline gene, possibly because of a read error. The chain is built from TRBV15 and TRBJ2-3, with D possibly being TRBD2 (6 bases). CDR1 and CDR2 (germline): LNHNV, YYDKDF (reference sequence). The CDR3 is 18 residues long. The CDR3 coding sequence is TGTGCCACCAGCAGAGAGACCTTAGCGGCAGCGTCTGCAGATACACAGTATTTT. Its protein product is CATSRETLAAASADTQYF.

This clonotype was seen many times. The CDR3: CSVVSEREGQGYNEQFF. In nucleotides, the CDR3 is TGCAGCGTTGTGTCTGAGCGGGAGGGCCAGGGCTACAATGAGCAGTTCTTC. The V call is TRBV29-1, the J call TRBJ2-1; 10 positions agree with TRBD2. CDR1 SQVTM and CDR2 ANQGSEA come from the germline V gene. V lost 4 bases, J lost 3 bases, and 12 bases stayed unmatched. This CDR3 has 17 amino acids.